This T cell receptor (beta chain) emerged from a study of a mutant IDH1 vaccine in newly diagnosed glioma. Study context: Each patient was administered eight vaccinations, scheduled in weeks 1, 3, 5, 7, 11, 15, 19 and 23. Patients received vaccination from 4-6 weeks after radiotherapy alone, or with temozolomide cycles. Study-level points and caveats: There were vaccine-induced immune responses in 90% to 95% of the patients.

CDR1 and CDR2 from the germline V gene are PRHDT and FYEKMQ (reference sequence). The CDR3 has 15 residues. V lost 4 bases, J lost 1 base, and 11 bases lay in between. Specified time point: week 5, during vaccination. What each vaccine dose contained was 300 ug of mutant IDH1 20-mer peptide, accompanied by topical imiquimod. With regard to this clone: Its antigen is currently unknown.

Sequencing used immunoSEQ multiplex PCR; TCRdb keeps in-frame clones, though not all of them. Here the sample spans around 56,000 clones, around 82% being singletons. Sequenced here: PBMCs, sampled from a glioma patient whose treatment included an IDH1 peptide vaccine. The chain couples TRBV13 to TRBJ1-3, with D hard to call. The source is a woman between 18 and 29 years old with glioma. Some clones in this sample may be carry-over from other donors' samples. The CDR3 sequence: CASSSDYFSGNTIYF. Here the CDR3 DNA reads TGTGCCAGCAGCTCGGACTATTTTTCTGGAAACACCATATATTTT.